This TCR beta chain is drawn from a study of T cells of healthy individuals. MiXCR, applied by TCRdb to the 5' RACE reads, yields one record per CDR3 protein. The sample carries about 96,000 distinct CDR3 sequences, under 20% recorded once. The sequence came from a human donor in good health.

The CDR3 here is CASSSVPGLENEQFF. The CDR3 DNA is TGCGCCAGCAGCTCGGTCCCGGGACTAGAGAATGAGCAGTTCTTC. V is TRBV5-1 and J is TRBJ2-1; 8 nucleotides line up with TRBD2. V trimming: 3 bases; J trimming: 7 bases; junction bases outside the gene matches: 9. Germline values: CDR1 SGHRS, CDR2 YFSETQ. This CDR3 has 15 amino acids.